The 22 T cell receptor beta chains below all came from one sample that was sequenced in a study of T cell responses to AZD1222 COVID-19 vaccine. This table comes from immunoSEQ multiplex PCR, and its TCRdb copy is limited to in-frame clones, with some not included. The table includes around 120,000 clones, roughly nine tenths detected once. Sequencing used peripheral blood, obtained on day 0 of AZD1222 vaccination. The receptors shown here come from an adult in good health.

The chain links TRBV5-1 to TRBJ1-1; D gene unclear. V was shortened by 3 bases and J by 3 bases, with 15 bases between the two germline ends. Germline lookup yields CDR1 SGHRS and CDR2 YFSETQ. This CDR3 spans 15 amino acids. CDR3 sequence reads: CASSSQADADTEAFF. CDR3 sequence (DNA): TGCGCCAGCAGCTCCCAGGCAGACGCGGACACTGAAGCTTTCTTT.

Written as DNA, the CDR3 is TGCGCCAGCAGCCCCTTGGAGATTAGGGCTGAAGCTTTCTTT. Amino acid sequence: CASSPLEIRAEAFF. This chain connects TRBV4-1 to TRBJ1-1, with D unclear. In germline, CDR1 is MGHRA, CDR2 YSYEKL. This CDR3 spans 14 amino acids. The V end lost 4 bases, the J end lost 6 bases, and 15 bases lay between the germline ends.

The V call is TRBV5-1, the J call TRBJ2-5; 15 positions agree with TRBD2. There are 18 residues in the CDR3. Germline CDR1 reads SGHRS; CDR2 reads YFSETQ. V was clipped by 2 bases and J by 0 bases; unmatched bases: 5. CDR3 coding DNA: TGCGCCAGCAGCTTAGGACTAGCGGGAGGGCCGGACCAAGAGACCCAGTACTTC. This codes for CASSLGLAGGPDQETQYF.

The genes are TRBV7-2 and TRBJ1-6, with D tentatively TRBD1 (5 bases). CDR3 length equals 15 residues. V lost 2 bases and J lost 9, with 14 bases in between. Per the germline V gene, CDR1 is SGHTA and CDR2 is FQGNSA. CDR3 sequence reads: CASSLSAGITSPLHF. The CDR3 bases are TGTGCCAGCAGCTTATCGGCAGGGATTACTTCACCCCTCCACTTT.

The CDR3 sequence: CASTPGQGYEQYF. DNA for the CDR3: TGTGCCAGCACCCCGGGACAGGGCTACGAGCAGTACTTC. The chain links TRBV12-3 or TRBV12-4 to TRBJ2-7; 9 bases align to TRBD1. J gave up 3 bases and V 7 bases, and 4 bases lay outside the gene matches. CDR3 length: 13 residues.

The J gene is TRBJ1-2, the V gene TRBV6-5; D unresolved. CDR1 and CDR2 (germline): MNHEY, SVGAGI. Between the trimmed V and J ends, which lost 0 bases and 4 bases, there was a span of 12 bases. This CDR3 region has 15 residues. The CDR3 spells CASSYSFDTSYGYTF. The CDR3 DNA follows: TGTGCCAGCAGTTACTCGTTCGACACCTCCTATGGCTACACCTTC.

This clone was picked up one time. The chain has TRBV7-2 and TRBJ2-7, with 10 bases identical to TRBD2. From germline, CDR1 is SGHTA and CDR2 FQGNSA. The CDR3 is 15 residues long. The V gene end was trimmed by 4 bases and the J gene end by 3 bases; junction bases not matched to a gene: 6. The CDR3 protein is CASSSAGTSVYEQYF. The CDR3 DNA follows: TGTGCCAGCAGCTCCGCCGGGACTAGCGTCTACGAGCAGTACTTC.

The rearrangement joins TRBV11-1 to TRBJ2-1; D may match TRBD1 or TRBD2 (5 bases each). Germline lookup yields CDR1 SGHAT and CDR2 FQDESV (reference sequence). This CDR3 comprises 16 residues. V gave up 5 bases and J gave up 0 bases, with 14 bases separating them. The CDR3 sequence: CASSPRGSSSYNEQFF. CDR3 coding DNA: TGTGCCAGCAGCCCCCGGGGCTCGAGCTCCTACAATGAGCAGTTCTTC. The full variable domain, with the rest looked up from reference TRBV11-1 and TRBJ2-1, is EAEVAQSPRYKITEKSQAVAFWCDPISGHATLYWYRQILGQGPELLVQFQDESVVDDSQLPKDRFSAERLKGVDSTLKIQPAELGDSAMYLCASSPRGSSSYNEQFFGPGTRLTVL.

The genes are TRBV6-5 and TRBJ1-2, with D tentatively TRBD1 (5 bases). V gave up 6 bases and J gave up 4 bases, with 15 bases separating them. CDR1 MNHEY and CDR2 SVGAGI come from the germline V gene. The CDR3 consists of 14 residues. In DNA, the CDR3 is TGTGCCAGCAGCCAGGGACCGGACGGCTATGGCTACACCTTC. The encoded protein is CASSQGPDGYGYTF.

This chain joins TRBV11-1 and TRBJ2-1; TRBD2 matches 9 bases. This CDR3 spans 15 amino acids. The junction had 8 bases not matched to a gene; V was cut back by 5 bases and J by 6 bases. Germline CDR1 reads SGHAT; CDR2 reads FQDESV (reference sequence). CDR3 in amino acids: CASSQLAGESNEQFF. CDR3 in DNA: TGTGCCAGCAGCCAACTAGCGGGTGAATCCAATGAGCAGTTCTTC.

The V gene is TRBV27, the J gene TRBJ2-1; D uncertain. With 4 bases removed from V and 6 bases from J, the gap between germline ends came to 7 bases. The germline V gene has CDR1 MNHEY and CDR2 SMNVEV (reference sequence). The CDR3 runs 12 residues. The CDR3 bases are TGTGCCAGCAGTTATTCAGGCAATGAGCAGTTCTTC. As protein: CASSYSGNEQFF.

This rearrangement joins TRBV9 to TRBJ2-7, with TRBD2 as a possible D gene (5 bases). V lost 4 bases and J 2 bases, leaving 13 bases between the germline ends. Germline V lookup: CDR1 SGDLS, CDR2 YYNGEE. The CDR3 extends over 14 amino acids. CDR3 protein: CASSPGRVAYEQYF. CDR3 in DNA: TGTGCCAGCAGCCCCGGGCGGGTAGCCTACGAGCAGTACTTC.

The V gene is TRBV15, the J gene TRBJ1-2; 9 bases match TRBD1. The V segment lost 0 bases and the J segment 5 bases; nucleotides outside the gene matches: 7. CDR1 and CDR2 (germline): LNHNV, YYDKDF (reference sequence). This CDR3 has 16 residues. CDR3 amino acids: CATSRDGTGRGYGYTF. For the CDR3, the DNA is TGTGCCACCAGCAGAGATGGGACAGGGAGGGGATATGGCTACACCTTC.

The CDR3 DNA reads TGCGCCAGCAGCTTGGGTCGTTCCTACGAGCAGTACTTC. Its protein is CASSLGRSYEQYF. This sequence joins TRBV5-1 and TRBJ2-7; D call uncertain. The CDR3 consists of 13 residues. The V and J ends lost 0 bases and 1 base respectively, with 5 bases between them. The germline V gene encodes CDR1 SGHRS and CDR2 YFSETQ.

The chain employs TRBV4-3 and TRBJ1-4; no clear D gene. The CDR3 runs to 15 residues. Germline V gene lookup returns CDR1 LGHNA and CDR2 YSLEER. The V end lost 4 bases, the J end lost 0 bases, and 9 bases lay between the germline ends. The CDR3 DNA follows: TGCGCCAGCAGCCCCCGTGCGGCAACTAATGAAAAACTGTTTTTT. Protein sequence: CASSPRAATNEKLFF.

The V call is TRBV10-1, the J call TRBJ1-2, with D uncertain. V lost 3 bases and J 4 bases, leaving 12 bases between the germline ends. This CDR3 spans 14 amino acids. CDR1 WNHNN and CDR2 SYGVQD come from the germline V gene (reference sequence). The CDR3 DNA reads TGCGCCAGCAGTGACACGGGCAGTACCTATGGCTACACCTTC. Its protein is CASSDTGSTYGYTF.

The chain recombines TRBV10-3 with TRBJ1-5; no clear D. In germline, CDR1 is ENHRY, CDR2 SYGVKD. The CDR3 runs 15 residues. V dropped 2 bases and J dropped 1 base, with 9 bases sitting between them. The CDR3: CAISEVQTSNQPQHF. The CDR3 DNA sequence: TGTGCCATCAGTGAGGTACAAACGAGCAATCAGCCCCAGCATTTT.

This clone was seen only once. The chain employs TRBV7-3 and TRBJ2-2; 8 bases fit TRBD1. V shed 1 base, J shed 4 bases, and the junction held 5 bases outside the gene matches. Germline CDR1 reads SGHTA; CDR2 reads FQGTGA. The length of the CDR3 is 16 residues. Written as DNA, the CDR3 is TGTGCCAGCAGCTTAAAAAAAGACAGGGGCACCGGGGAGCTGTTTTTT. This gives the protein CASSLKKDRGTGELFF.

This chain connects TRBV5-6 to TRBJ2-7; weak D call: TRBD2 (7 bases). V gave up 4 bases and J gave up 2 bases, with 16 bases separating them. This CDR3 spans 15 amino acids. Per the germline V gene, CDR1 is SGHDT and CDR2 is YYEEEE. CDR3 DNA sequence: TGTGCCAGCAGCCACAGGGAGGGCTACACCTACGAGCAGTACTTC. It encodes CASSHREGYTYEQYF.

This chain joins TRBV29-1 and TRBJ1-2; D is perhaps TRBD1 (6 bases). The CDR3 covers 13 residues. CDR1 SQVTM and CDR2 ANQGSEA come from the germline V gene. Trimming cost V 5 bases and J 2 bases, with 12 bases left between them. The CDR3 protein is CSVSRGLNYGYTF. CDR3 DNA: TGCAGCGTTAGCAGGGGATTAAACTATGGCTACACCTTC.

The CDR3, as DNA: TGTGCCACCGGACAGGGGGCTAGGGGCTACACCTTC. It specifies CATGQGARGYTF. The V and J genes are TRBV15 and TRBJ1-2; TRBD1 aligns across 11 bases. J lost 8 bases, V lost 8 bases, and 4 bases had no gene match. The CDR3 consists of 12 residues. Per germline, CDR1 LNHNV and CDR2 YYDKDF (reference sequence). Drawing the rest from reference TRBV15 and TRBJ1-2, the complete variable domain is DAMVIQNPRYQVTQFGKPVTLSCSQTLNHNVMYWYQQKSSQAPKLLFHYYDKDFNNEADTPDNFQSRRPNTSFCFLDIRSPGLGDTAMYLCATGQGARGYTFGSGTRLTVV.

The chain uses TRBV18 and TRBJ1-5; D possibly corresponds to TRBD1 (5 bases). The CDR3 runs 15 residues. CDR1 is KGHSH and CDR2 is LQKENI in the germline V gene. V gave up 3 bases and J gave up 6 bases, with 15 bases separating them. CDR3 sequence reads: CASSPITGGGQPQHF. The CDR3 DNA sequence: TGTGCCAGCTCACCGATAACCGGGGGAGGTCAGCCCCAGCATTTT.